This T cell receptor (beta chain) was obtained from a study of blood T cell repertoires in COVID-19 (dated by TCRdb to 2019 to 2021). Looking at the study overall: The collaborator samples originated in the United States, Italy and Spain and spanned the acute and convalescent phases of COVID-19. The samples were drawn from the first 160 participants of the ongoing ImmuneRACE study and from over 950 subjects provided by 6 global collaborators. A freely available public database, intended as a resource for researchers studying the immune response to SARS-CoV-2, is where the repertoires were released. Subjects who had been exposed to COVID-19, were actively infected with it, or had recovered from it provided the deeply sampled blood TCRbeta repertoires that made up the dataset. A de-identified subject ID, COVID-19 status, age in years and sex were almost always included in the sample metadata. The material from the prospective study consisted of cDNA or gDNA derived from T cells, B-cell-depleted T cells, or PBMCs. Where available, HLA class I and class II types were obtained from metadata supplied by the sample provider rather than from assay-based typing.

Comments on this clone: Its antigen is still unknown. Base qualities were left out, and no much larger clone turns up one base away.

The CDR3 covers 20 residues, taking in both the cysteine and the phenylalanine. Just the 60-base CDR3 DNA is kept, in frame starting at base 1. TCRbeta CDR3 regions were amplified from genomic DNA using the immunoSEQ Assay, a bias-controlled multiplex PCR. As for how the authors treated the data: Within the assay, amplification of reference gene primers was used to estimate how many nucleated cells each sample contained. To quantify the absolute abundance of each unique TCRbeta CDR3 rearrangement, sequence reads were collapsed and filtered. For each sample, productive Simpson clonality was calculated as the square root of Simpson's diversity index across productive rearrangements. TCRdb took over this immuneACCESS table, retaining in-frame rearrangements with V and J assigned. Such tables are incomplete; in checked studies, under half of the missing clones stem from an unresolved V gene, and the remainder is unexplained. Clone size and the V and J calls come from that table; the DNA yielded D and trimming. In all, the sample holds roughly 150,000 clones, and around 80% of those were seen once. 5.5% to 8% of the sample rests with the top ten.

The collaborating institutions used their own protocols to collect whole blood in K2EDTA tubes. Collaborator samples were shipped for TCRbeta analysis as frozen whole blood, isolated PBMCs, or DNA extracted from either sample type. Broader findings and caveats from the paper: The quantity of clinical and demographic metadata differed by source and by participant and was supplied without curation.

The receptor was derived from a woman aged 45 to 65 in a cohort sampled during active or convalescent COVID-19. Recombination linked TRBV1 to TRBJ1-5; the table's TRBD1 call for D was not verified on the DNA. TRBV1 is a recognized pseudogene. The specimen sequenced was peripheral blood. CDR3 loop: CTSSRAPSTGNEVSNQPQHF. The nucleotides are TGCACCAGCAGTCGCGCCCCTTCGACAGGGAATGAGGTTAGCAATCAGCCCCAGCATTTT.